The clone carrying this T cell receptor (beta chain) has a handful of counts. Its antigen is as yet unknown. The data are from a study of T cells in Graves' hyperthyroidism and ophthalmopathy. Across the whole study: At initial diagnosis, before any treatment had begun, peripheral blood was obtained. Study conclusions and caveats: Most thyroid clonotypes expanded above 0.001 were also detected in blood.

Amplified TCR beta CDR3 regions came from RNA transcripts. The TCR CDR3 first-round RT-PCR relied on the HTBI primer set. MiXCR, applied by TCRdb to the multiplex PCR reads, yields one record per CDR3 protein. The sample has some 620,000 distinct CDR3 sequences; around 15% are singletons. An absence of ophthalmopathy progression within 18 months meant stable Graves' hyperthyroidism. With a duration under 2 months, the hyperthyroidism was newly diagnosed in patients aged 18 to 65. The V end was cut by 3 bases, the J end by 5 bases, with 13 bases between. From germline, CDR1 is MDHEN and CDR2 SYDVKM. The CDR3 is 14 residues long.

This receptor was obtained from a woman aged 25 to 39 with Graves' hyperthyroidism. The V call is TRBV28, the J call TRBJ1-1; D perhaps matches TRBD1 (6 bases). Sequencing used blood. The CDR3 region is CASSFRGGETEAFF. CDR3 sequence (DNA): TGTGCCAGCAGTTTTCGAGGGGGAGAGACTGAAGCTTTCTTT. Supplemented by reference TRBV28 and TRBJ1-1, the full variable domain reads DVKVTQSSRYLVKRTGEKVFLECVQDMDHENMFWYRQDPGLGLRLIYFSYDVKMKEKGDIPEGYSVSREKKERFSLILESASTNQTSMYLCASSFRGGETEAFFGQGTRLTVV.